The T cell receptor beta chain under discussion was sequenced for a study of shared clonotypes between healthy human individuals. Overall study findings and caveats: It was the non-shared clonotypes that had lower generation probabilities than clonotypes shared by all four donors.

Recent acute infections and vaccinations were absent in the healthy HIV-negative adult donors. The germline gives CDR1 SGHTA, CDR2 FQGNSA. The ends lost 5 bases at V and 7 bases at J; junction bases unmatched: 5. This CDR3 contains 13 residues. Produced via immunoSEQ multiplex PCR; TCRdb's table is partial and in-frame only. The table includes under 2,500,000 clones, under 97% detected once. Concerning this clone: Antigen: not known.

The sequencing input was naive CD4+ T cells sorted from blood. The subset is: CD45RA+ positively selected. The rearrangement uses TRBV7-2 and TRBJ2-1; 7 bases are a match to TRBD1. The TCR originated in a man between 18 and 35 years old in good health. The DNA of the CDR3 is TGTGCCAGCAGCATGGGACAGCGGAATGAGCAGTTCTTC. Translating gives CASSMGQRNEQFF.